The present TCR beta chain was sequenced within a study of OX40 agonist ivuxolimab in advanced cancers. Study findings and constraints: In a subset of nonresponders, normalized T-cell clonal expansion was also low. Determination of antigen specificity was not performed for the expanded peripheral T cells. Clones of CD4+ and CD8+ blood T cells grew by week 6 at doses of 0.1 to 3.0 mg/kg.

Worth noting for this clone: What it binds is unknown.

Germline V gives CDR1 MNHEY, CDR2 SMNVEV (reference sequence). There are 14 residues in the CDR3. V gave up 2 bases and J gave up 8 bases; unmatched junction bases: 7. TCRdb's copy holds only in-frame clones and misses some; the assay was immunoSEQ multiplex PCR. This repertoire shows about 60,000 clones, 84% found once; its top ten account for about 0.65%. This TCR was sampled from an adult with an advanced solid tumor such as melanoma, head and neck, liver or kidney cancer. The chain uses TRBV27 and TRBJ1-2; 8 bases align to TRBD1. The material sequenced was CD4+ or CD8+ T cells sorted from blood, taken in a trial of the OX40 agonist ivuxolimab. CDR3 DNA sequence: TGTGCCAGCAGTTTAGACGGCAGGGGGCTCGGCTACACCTTC. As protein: CASSLDGRGLGYTF.